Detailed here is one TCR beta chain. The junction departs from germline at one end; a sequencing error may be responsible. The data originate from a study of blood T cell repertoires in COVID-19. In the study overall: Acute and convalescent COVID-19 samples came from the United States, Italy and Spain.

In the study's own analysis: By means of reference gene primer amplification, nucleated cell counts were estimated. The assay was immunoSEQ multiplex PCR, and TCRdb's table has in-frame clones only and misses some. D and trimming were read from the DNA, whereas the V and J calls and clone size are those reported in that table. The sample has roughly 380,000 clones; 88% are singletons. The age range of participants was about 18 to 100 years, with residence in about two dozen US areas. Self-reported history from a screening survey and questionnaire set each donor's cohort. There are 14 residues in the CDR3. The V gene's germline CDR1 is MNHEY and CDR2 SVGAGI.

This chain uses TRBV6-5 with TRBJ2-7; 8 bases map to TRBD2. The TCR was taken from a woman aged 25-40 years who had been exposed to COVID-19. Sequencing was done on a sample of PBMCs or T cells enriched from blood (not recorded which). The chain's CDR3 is CASSYSRGVYEQYF. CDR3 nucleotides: TGTGCCAGCAGCTACTCGCGGGGGGTCTACGAGCAGTACTTC.